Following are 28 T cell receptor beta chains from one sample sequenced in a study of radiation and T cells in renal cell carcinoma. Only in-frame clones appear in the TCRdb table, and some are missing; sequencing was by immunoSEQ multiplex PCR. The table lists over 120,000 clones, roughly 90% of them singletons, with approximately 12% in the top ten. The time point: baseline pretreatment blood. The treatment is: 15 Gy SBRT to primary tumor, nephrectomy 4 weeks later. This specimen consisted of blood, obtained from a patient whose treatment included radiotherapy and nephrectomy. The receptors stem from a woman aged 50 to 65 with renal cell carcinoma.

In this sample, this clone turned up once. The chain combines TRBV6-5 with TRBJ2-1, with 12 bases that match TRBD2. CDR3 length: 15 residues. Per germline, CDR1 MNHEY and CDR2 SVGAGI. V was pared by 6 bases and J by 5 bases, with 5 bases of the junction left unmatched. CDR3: CASRNGLAGNNEQFF. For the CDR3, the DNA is TGTGCCAGCAGGAACGGACTAGCGGGGAACAATGAGCAGTTCTTC.

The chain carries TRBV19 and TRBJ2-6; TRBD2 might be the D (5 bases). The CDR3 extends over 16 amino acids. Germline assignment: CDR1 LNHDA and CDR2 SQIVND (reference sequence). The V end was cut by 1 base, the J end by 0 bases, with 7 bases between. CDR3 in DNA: TGTGCCAGTAGTATAGTCGGGAACTCTGGGGCCAACGTCCTGACTTTC. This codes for CASSIVGNSGANVLTF.

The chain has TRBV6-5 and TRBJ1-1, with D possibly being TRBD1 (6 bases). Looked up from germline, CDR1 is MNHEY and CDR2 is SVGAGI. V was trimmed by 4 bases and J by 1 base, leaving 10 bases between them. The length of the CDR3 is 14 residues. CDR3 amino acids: CASSFQDRNTEAFF. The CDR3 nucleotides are TGTGCCAGCAGTTTCCAGGACAGGAACACTGAAGCTTTCTTT.

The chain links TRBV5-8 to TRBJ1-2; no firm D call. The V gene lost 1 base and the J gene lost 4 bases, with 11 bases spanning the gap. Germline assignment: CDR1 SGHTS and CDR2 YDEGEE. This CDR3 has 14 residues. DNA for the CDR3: TGTGCCAGCAGCTTGACAGACCTGGGCTATGGCTACACCTTC. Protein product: CASSLTDLGYGYTF. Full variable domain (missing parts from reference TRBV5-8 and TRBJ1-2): EAGVTQSPTHLIKTRGQQATLRCSPISGHTSVYWYQQALGLGLQFLLWYDEGEERNRGNFPPRFSGRQFPNYSSELNVNALELEDSALYLCASSLTDLGYGYTFGSGTRLTVV.

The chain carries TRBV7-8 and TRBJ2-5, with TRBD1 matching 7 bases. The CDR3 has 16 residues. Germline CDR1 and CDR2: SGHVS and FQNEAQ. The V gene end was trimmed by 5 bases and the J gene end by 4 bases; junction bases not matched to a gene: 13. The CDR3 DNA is TGTGCCAGCAGCCCTAGAAGACAGGGCTTTGGAGAGACCCAGTACTTC. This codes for CASSPRRQGFGETQYF.

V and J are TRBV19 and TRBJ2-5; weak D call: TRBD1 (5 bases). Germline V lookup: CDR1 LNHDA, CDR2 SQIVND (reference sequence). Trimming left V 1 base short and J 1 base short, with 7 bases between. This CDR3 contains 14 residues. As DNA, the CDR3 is TGTGCCAGTAGTATAGGGACACTCCAAGAGACCCAGTACTTC. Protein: CASSIGTLQETQYF.

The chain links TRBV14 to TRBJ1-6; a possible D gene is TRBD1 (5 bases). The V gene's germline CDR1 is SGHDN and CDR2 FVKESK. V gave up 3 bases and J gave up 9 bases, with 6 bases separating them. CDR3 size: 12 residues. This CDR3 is CASSQQGSPLHF. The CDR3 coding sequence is TGTGCCAGCAGCCAGCAGGGTTCACCCCTCCACTTT.

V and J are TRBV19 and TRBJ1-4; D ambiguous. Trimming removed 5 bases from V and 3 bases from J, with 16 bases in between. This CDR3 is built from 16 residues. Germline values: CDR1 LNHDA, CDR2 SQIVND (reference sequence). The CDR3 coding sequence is TGTGCCAGTAGTGACCTACGGGGAGGATCTAATGAAAAACTGTTTTTT. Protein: CASSDLRGGSNEKLFF. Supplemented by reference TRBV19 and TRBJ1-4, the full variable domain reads DGGITQSPKYLFRKEGQNVTLSCEQNLNHDAMYWYRQDPGQGLRLIYYSQIVNDFQKGDIAEGYSVSREKKESFPLTVTSAQKNPTAFYLCASSDLRGGSNEKLFFGSGTQLSVL.

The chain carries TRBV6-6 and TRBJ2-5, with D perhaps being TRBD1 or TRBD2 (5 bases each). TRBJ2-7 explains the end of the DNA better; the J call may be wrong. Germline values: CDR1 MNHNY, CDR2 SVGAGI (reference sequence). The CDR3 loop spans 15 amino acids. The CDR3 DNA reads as TGTGCCAGCAGCTACATCGGTGGGGGAAGCTACGAGCAGTACTTC. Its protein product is CASSYIGGGSYEQYF.

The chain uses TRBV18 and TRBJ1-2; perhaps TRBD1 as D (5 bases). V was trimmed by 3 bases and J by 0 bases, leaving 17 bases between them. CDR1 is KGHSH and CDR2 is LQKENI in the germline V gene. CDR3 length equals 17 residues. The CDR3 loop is CASSPALPGRANYGYTF. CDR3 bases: TGTGCCAGCTCACCGGCGCTTCCGGGACGAGCTAACTATGGCTACACCTTC.

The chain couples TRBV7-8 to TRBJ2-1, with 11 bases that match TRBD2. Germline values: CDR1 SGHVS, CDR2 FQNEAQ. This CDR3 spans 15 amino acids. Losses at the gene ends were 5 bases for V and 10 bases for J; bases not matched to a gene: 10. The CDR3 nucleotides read TGTGCCAGCAGCGACGCACTAGCGGGGGAGATCGAGCAGTTCTTC. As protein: CASSDALAGEIEQFF.

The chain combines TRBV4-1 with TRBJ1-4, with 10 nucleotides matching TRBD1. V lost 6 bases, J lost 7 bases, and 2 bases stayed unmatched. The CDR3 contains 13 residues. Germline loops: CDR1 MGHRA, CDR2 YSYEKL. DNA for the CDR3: TGCGCCAGCAGTAGGACAGGGGGTGAAAAACTGTTTTTT. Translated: CASSRTGGEKLFF.

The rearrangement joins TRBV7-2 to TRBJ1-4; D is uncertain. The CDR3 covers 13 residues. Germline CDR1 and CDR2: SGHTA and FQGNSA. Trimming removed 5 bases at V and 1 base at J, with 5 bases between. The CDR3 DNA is TGTGCCAGCAGCCCTCGAACTAATGAAAAACTGTTTTTT. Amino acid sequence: CASSPRTNEKLFF.

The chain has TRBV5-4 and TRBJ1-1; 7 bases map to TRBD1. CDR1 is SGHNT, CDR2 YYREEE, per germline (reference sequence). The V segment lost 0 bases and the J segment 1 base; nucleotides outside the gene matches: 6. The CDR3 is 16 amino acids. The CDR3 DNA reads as TGTGCCAGCAGCTTGGGGGGGACAGCAACGAACACTGAAGCTTTCTTT. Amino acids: CASSLGGTATNTEAFF.

CDR3 nucleotides: TGTGCCAGTAGTATTTCGCCGTTCGATGGCTACACCTTC. This codes for CASSISPFDGYTF. The rearrangement joins TRBV19 to TRBJ1-2; unclear D gene. CDR1 is LNHDA and CDR2 is SQIVND in the germline V gene (reference sequence). V dropped 3 bases and J dropped 6 bases, with 11 bases sitting between them. This CDR3 region has 13 residues.

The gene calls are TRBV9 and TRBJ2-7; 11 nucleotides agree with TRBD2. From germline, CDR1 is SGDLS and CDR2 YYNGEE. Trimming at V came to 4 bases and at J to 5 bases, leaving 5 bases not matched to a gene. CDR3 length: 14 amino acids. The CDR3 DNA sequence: TGTGCCAGCAGCCCTAGCGGGGGGCCTCACGAGCAGTACTTC. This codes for CASSPSGGPHEQYF. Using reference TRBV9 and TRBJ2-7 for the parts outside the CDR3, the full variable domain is DSGVTQTPKHLITATGQRVTLRCSPRSGDLSVYWYQQSLDQGLQFLIQYYNGEERAKGNILERFSAQQFPDLHSELNLSSLELGDSALYFCASSPSGGPHEQYFGPGTRLTVT.

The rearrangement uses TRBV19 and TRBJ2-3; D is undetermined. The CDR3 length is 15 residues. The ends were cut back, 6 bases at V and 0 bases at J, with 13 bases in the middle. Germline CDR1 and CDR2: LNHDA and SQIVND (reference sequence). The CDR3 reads CASSLDVVSTDTQYF. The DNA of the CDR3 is TGTGCCAGTAGCCTCGACGTGGTGAGCACAGATACGCAGTATTTT.

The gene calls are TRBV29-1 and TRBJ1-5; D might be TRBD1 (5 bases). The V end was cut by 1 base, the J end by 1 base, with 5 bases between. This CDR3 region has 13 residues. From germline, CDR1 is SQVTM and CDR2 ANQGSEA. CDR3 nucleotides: TGCAGCGTTGAAGGGGGGAGCAATCAGCCCCAGCATTTT. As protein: CSVEGGSNQPQHF. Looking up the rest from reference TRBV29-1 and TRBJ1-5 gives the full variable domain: SAVISQKPSRDICQRGTSLTIQCQVDSQVTMMFWYRQQPGQSLTLIATANQGSEATYESGFVIDKFPISRPNLTFSTLTVSNMSPEDSSIYLCSVEGGSNQPQHFGDGTRLSIL.

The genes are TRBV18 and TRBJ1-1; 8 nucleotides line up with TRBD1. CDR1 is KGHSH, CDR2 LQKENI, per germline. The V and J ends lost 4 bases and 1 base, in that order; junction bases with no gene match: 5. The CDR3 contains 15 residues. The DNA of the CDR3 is TGTGCCAGCTCACAACCAGGGGGCCCGAACACTGAAGCTTTCTTT. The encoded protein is CASSQPGGPNTEAFF. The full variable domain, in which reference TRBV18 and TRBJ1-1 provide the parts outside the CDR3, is NAGVMQNPRHLVRRRGQEARLRCSPMKGHSHVYWYRQLPEEGLKFMVYLQKENIIDESGMPKERFSAEFPKEGPSILRIQQVVRGDSAAYFCASSQPGGPNTEAFFGQGTRLTVV.

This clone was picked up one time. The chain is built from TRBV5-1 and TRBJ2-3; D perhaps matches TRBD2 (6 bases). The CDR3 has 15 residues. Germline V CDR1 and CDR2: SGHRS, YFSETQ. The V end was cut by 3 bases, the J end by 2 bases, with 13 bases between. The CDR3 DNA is TGCGCCAGCAGCTCAACTCGGGAGTTCACAGATACGCAGTATTTT. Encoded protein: CASSSTREFTDTQYF.

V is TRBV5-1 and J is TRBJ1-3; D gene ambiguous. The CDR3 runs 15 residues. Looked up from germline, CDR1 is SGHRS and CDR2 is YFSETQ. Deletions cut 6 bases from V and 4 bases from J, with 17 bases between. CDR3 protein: CASTLANQAGNTIYF. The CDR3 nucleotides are TGCGCCAGCACCCTCGCCAACCAAGCGGGAAACACCATATATTTT.

CDR3 nucleotides: TGTGCCAGCAGCCCGGACGGAAGCTCCTACGAGCAGTACTTC. This encodes CASSPDGSSYEQYF. V usage is TRBV7-9 and J usage is TRBJ2-7; no reliable D call. CDR3 size: 14 residues. Germline CDR1 is SEHNR and CDR2 is FQNEAQ (reference sequence). Deletions cut 5 bases from V and 0 bases from J, with 11 bases between.

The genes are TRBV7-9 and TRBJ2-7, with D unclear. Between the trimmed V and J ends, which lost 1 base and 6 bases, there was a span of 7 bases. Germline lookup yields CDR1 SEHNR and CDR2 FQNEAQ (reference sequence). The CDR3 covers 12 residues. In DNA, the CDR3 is TGTGCCAGCAGCTTAGGTTTCTCCGAGCAGTACTTC. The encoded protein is CASSLGFSEQYF.

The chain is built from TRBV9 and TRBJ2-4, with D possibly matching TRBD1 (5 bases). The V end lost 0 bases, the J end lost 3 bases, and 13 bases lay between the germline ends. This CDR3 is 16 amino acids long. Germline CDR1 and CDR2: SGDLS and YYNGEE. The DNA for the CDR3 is TGTGCCAGCAGCGTAGCAGGCAGGGCTGACAAAAACATTCAGTACTTC. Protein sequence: CASSVAGRADKNIQYF.

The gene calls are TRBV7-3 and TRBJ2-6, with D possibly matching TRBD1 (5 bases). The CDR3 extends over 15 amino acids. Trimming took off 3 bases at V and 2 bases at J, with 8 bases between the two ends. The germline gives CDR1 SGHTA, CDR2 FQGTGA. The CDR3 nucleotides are TGTGCCAGCAGCTTCGACAGCGCTGGGGCCAACGTCCTGACTTTC. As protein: CASSFDSAGANVLTF. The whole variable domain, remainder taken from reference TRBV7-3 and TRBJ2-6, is GAGVSQTPSNKVTEKGKYVELRCDPISGHTALYWYRQSLGQGPEFLIYFQGTGAADDSGLPNDRFFAVRPEGSVSTLKIQRTERGDSAVYLCASSFDSAGANVLTFGAGSRLTVL.

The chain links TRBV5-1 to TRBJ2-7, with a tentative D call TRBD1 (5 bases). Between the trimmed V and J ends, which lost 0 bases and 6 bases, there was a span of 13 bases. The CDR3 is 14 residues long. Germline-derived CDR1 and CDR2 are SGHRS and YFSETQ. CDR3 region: CASSLGGRVGEQYF. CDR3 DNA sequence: TGCGCCAGCAGCTTGGGTGGCAGGGTTGGCGAGCAGTACTTC.

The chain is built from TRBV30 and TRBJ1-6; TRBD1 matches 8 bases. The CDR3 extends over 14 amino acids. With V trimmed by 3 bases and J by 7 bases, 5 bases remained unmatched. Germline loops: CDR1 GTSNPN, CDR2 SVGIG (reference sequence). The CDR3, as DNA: TGTGCCTGGAGCACCGGACAGGGAAATTCACCCCTCCACTTT. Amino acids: CAWSTGQGNSPLHF.

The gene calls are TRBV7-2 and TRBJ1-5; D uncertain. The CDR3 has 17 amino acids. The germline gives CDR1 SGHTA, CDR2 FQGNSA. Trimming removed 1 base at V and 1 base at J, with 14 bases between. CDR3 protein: CASSLDWRRSSNQPQHF. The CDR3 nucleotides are TGTGCCAGCAGCTTAGATTGGCGTCGGAGCAGCAATCAGCCCCAGCATTTT.